The T cell receptor (beta chain) described here comes from a study of CD8 T cell repertoires and HIV-1 epitope variants (TCRdb year 2020). Regarding the research as a whole: T cells were stimulated in separate culture wells with each of twenty-five peptides representing autologous and known Gag and Nef epitope variants. Cultures ran for under 12 days in IMDM with gentamicin, with half-media changes on days 3 and 7 adding IL-2, IL-7 and IL-15. A 1M T cell aliquot was kept as an uncultured baseline condition, separate from the 65 to 85 T cell cultures. T cells were enriched using the EasySep Human T Cell Enrichment Kit and were co-cultured with equal numbers of autologous T cell-negative cells serving as antigen-presenting cells. The control conditions were a CMV, EBV and flu peptide pool, the Ebola AY9 epitope as a negative control, and a well with no peptide. The epitopes tested were three Gag epitope families plus Nef HW9 and YT9. A total of 83 T cell cultures were run, with each culture condition performed in triplicate except for one peptide, which was performed in duplicate.

This clone came up a few times. Its binding antigen is unknown. There are no base qualities to consult, and no much larger clone falls within one base. The immunoSEQ platform was used to sequence TCR beta CDR3 regions at survey depth. The QIAamp DNA micro kit was used to extract genomic DNA from every cultured and uncultured CD8+ T cell population. The study's own analysis went as follows. Samples with fewer than 5,000 productive reads were excluded, resulting in the removal of about 6% of the roughly 80 HIV peptide-stimulated cultures. Sequences were trimmed to CDR3 by a MANAFEST web app, and nonproductive sequences, CDR3s under 5 amino acids, and sequences not starting with C or ending with F/W were removed. Antigen-specific clonotypes had to expand in at least 2 of 3 replicates versus no-peptide control at FDR 0.01, only within one epitope family. Specific clonotypes also needed at least fivefold higher frequency than in wells stimulated with peptides from other epitope families. TCRdb re-hosts the immuneACCESS table, in-frame sequences only. Its copies lack some clones; in the studies checked, an unresolved V gene accounts for under half of them, and the cause for the rest is not known. That table is the source of V, J and clone size, and D and trimming were worked out from the DNA. The sample includes several thousand clones, with around 62% observed a single time. The leading ten clones occupy just under 45% of the sample.

The EasySep Human CD8+ T Cell Enrichment Kit was used on day 10 to isolate CD8+ T cells from every culture. The study at large found these results: A few clonotypes recognized the Nef KF9 family and one clonotype recognized the HW9 family, while no responses to the TAALDMSHF plasma variant were seen. Only TCR beta chains were identified by the assay, and proliferation to antigen, not T cell function or cytokine profile, was indicated. Roughly 9 antigen-specific TCR beta clonotypes were identified, and about 6 of them appeared cross-reactive for autologous or known escape epitope variants.

Trimming leaves V shorter by 6 bases and J shorter by 6 bases, with the junction holding 7 bases beyond the gene matches. The CDR3 covers 13 residues, taking in both the cysteine and the phenylalanine. Only the CDR3 DNA is retained, 39 bases long and in frame from the first base. The germline V gene gives CDR1 as SQVTM and CDR2 as ANQGSEA. This clonotype was sampled from a male donor with HIV. Sequencing was done on a sample of cultured CD8+ T cells derived from PBMCs. The chain employs TRBV29-1 and TRBJ1-1; 10 of the junction bases match TRBD1. CDR3 protein: CSVSRDRGSEAFF. The nucleotide sequence reads TGCAGCGTCTCCCGGGACAGGGGCTCTGAAGCTTTCTTT.